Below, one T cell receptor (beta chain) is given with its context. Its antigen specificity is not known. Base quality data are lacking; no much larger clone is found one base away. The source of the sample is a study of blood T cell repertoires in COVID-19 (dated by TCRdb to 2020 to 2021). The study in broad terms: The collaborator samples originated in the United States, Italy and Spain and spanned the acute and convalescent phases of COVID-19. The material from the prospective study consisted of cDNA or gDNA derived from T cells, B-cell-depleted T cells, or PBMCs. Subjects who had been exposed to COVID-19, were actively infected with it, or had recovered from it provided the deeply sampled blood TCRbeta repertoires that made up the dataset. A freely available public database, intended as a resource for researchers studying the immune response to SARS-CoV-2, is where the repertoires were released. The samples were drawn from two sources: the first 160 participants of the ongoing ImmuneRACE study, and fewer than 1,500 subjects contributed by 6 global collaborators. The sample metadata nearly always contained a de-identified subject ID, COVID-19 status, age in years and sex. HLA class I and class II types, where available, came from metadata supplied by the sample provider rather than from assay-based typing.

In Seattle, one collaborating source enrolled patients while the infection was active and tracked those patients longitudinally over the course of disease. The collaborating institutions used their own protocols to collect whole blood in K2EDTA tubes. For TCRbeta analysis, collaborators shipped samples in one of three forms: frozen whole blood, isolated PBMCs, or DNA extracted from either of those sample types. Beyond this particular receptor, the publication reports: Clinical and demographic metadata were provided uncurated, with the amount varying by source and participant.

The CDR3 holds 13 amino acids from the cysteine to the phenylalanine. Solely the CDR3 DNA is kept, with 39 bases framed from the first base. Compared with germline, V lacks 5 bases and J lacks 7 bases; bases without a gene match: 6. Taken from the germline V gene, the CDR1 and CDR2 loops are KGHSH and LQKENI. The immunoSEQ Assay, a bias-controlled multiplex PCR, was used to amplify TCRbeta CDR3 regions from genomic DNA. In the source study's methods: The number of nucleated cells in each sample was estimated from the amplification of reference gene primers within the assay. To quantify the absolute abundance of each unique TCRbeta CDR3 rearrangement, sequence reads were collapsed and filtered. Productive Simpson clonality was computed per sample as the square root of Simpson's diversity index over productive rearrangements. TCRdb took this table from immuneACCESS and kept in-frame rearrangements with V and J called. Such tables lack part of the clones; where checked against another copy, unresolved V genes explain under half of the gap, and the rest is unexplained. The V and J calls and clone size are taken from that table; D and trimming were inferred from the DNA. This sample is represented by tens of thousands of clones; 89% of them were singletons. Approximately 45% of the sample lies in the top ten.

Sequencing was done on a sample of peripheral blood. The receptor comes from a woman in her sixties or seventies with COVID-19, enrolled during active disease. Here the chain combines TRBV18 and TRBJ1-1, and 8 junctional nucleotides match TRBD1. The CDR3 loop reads CASSAGQEVEAFF. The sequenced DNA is TGTGCCAGCTCAGCGGGACAGGAGGTTGAAGCTTTCTTT.